This T cell receptor (beta chain) was identified in a study of CD8 T cells in ankylosing spondylitis. Study outcomes and limitations: Some motif variants had been reported before (in reactive arthritis synovial fluid and blood).

Quantitative 5'-RACE with molecular barcodes produced the TCR beta libraries. TCRdb used MiXCR to reprocess the 5' RACE reads, holding one entry per CDR3 protein. The sample has roughly 250,000 distinct CDR3 sequences, around 9.2% seen once. This clonotype showed up many times. Its target is not known. Germline CDR1 reads DFQATT; CDR2 reads SNEGSKA (reference sequence). This CDR3 region has 13 residues. Trimming removed 5 bases at V and 0 bases at J, with 10 bases between. Sequencing used blood, either unsorted or a sorted T cell fraction (not recorded which). The sequence came from a male donor with ankylosing spondylitis or in good health (not recorded which). The chain links TRBV20-1 to TRBJ1-2, with D unresolved. This chain's CDR3 is CSARREANYGYTF. CDR3 DNA sequence: TGCAGTGCTCGGAGGGAAGCTAACTATGGCTACACCTTC.